This section outlines one TCR beta chain sequence together with its context. Its matching antigen is unknown. This record belongs to a study of siplizumab effects on memory and regulatory T cells. Germline lookup yields CDR1 KGHSH and CDR2 LQKENI. CDR3 size: 14 residues. The ends were cut back, 2 bases at V and 4 bases at J, with 12 bases in the middle. Broader study findings: Tracing alloreactive clones into unstimulated subsets worked for only a minor fraction of them. The study found naive T cells seemingly more diverse than memory cells and seemingly major alloresponse contributors. Naive or memory phenotype assignment was not possible for roughly 75-97% of proliferating CD4+ or CD8+ clones.

Libraries were prepared by immunoSEQ multiplex PCR; TCRdb keeps only in-frame clonotypes and omits some of them. The table has over 95,000 clones, 80% to 95% seen once. Material: non-Treg CD4+ T cells sorted from blood. V is TRBV18 and J is TRBJ2-7; TRBD1 is a possible D gene (5 bases). This receptor was taken from a human donor in good health. The CDR3 DNA sequence: TGTGCCAGCTCACCAGCCACAGGTTCGTACGAGCAGTACTTC. Protein sequence: CASSPATGSYEQYF.